This T cell receptor beta chain was recorded in a study of blood T cell repertoires in COVID-19. As for the study in general: The United States, Italy and Spain provided the acute and convalescent COVID-19 samples. In each case, the material was cDNA or gDNA derived from T cells, B-cell-depleted T cells, or PBMCs.

The data were produced by immunoSEQ multiplex PCR, yet TCRdb's version contains in-frame clones alone and is incomplete. Of some 150,000 clones listed, 84% are singletons. V trimming: 8 bases; J trimming: 8 bases; junction bases outside the gene matches: 20. Germline values: CDR1 SEHNR, CDR2 FQNEAQ (reference sequence). The CDR3 runs to 17 residues. The source is a human donor in a cohort sampled during active COVID-19. V usage is TRBV7-9 and J usage is TRBJ2-1; 8 bases fit TRBD2. Sample: peripheral blood. CDR3 sequence: CASGTPSGGGRSYEQFF. CDR3 DNA sequence: TGTGCCAGCGGAACCCCCTCCGGGGGCGGGAGGTCTTATGAGCAGTTCTTC.